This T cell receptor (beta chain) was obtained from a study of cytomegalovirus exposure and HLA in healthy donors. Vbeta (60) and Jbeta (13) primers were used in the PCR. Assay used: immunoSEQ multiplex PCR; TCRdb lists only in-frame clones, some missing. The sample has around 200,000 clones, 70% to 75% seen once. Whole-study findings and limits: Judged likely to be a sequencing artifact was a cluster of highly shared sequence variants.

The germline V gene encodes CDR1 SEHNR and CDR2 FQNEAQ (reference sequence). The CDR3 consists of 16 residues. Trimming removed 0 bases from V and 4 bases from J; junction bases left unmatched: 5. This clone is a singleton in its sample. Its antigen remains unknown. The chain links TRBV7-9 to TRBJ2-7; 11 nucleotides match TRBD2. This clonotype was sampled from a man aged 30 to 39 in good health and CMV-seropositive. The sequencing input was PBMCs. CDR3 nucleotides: TGTGCCAGCAGCTTAGCGCCGGCTAGCGGGAGGTACGAGCAGTACTTC. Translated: CASSLAPASGRYEQYF.